The 17 T cell receptor beta chains listed next were all sequenced from one sample in a study of blood T cell repertoires in COVID-19. Profiling relied on immunoSEQ multiplex PCR, and the TCRdb table lists in-frame clones only, not all of them. The sample has 150,000 or so clones; approximately 82% are singletons. Sequenced sample: PBMCs or T cells enriched from blood (not recorded which). These receptor sequences come from a woman aged 50 to 60 in a cohort exposed to, infected with or recovered from COVID-19 (not recorded which).

The chain links TRBV5-6 to TRBJ2-4, with 10 bases that match TRBD1. CDR3 length: 15 amino acids. Germline V lookup: CDR1 SGHDT, CDR2 YYEEEE. Losses at the gene ends were 4 bases for V and 8 bases for J; bases not matched to a gene: 9. CDR3 region: CASSAGTGEDDIQYF. In DNA, the CDR3 is TGTGCCAGCAGCGCCGGGACAGGGGAGGACGACATTCAGTACTTC. Together with reference TRBV5-6 and TRBJ2-4, the CDR3 gives the full variable domain: DAGVTQSPTHLIKTRGQQVTLRCSPKSGHDTVSWYQQALGQGPQFIFQYYEEEERQRGNFPDRFSGHQFPNYSSELNVNALLLGDSALYLCASSAGTGEDDIQYFGAGTRLSVL.

This clone has a handful of counts. The chain joins TRBV30 to TRBJ2-7; D is possibly TRBD1 (6 bases). Trimming left V 4 bases short and J 2 bases short, with 15 bases between. Germline V gene data show CDR1 as GTSNPN and CDR2 as SVGIG (reference sequence). The CDR3 runs 14 residues. The CDR3 reads CAWTPQGSTYEQYF. The CDR3 nucleotides are TGTGCCTGGACCCCGCAGGGGAGTACCTACGAGCAGTACTTC.

The chain has TRBV18 and TRBJ2-1; 14 bases map to TRBD2. The V gene end was trimmed by 1 base and the J gene end by 6 bases; junction bases not matched to a gene: 5. From germline, CDR1 is KGHSH and CDR2 LQKENI. The CDR3 loop spans 17 amino acids. CDR3 residues: CASSPRRGTSGGNEQFF. The CDR3 DNA is TGTGCCAGCTCACCACGGAGGGGGACTAGCGGGGGCAATGAGCAGTTCTTC.

The V call is TRBV7-9, the J call TRBJ1-2; D is ambiguous. The germline V gene has CDR1 SEHNR and CDR2 FQNEAQ (reference sequence). The CDR3 consists of 12 residues. V was cut by 7 bases and J by 1 base, with 7 bases left in between. CDR3 sequence: CASMGVNYGYTF. The CDR3 DNA follows: TGTGCCAGCATGGGAGTTAACTATGGCTACACCTTC.

The rearrangement joins TRBV5-4 to TRBJ2-2; 7 nucleotides line up with TRBD1. The CDR3 is 17 amino acids. V shed 3 bases and J 2 bases; nucleotides not matched to a gene: 10. Germline CDR1 is SGHNT and CDR2 is YYREEE (reference sequence). The CDR3 DNA is TGTGCCAGCAGCTCCGACCCAAACAGGGGTAACACCGGGGAGCTGTTTTTT. The encoded protein is CASSSDPNRGNTGELFF.

V usage is TRBV14 and J usage is TRBJ2-4, with 11 bases matching TRBD2. Germline CDR1 SGHDN, CDR2 FVKESK. The V and J ends lost 0 bases and 3 bases, in that order; junction bases with no gene match: 10. This CDR3 spans 19 amino acids. For the CDR3, the DNA is TGTGCCAGCAGCCAAGAAGTGATAGCGGGAGGGCCGGGCAAAAACATTCAGTACTTC. Amino acids: CASSQEVIAGGPGKNIQYF.

The chain recombines TRBV2 with TRBJ1-6, with 9 bases lining up with TRBD1. CDR1 SNHLY and CDR2 FYNNEI come from the germline V gene. With V trimmed by 6 bases and J by 5 bases, 8 bases remained unmatched. The CDR3 runs 16 residues. Here the CDR3 reads CASSGQGIVNNSPLHF. The CDR3, as DNA: TGTGCCAGCAGCGGACAGGGGATAGTGAATAATTCACCCCTCCACTTT. The variable domain in full, with the rest retrieved from reference TRBV2 and TRBJ1-6, is EPEVTQTPSHQVTQMGQEVILRCVPISNHLYFYWYRQILGQKVEFLVSFYNNEISEKSEIFDDQFSVERPDGSNFTLKIRSTKLEDSAMYFCASSGQGIVNNSPLHFGNGTRLTVT.

Notes on this clone: At one boundary the junction diverges from the germline segment, which might be a read error. The gene calls are TRBV12-3 or TRBV12-4 and TRBJ2-7; the match to TRBD2 covers 8 bases. The CDR3 has 12 residues. The CDR3 DNA is TGTGCCAGCAGTTTTTCGGGAGGGCCGCCCCACTTC. Translation gives CASSFSGGPPHF.

This clone has just one count. CDR3: CASSLAANNSPLHF. Written as DNA, the CDR3 is TGTGCCAGCAGCTTGGCCGCGAATAATTCACCCCTCCACTTT. This chain uses TRBV5-4 with TRBJ1-6, with no clear D. Germline CDR1 reads SGHNT; CDR2 reads YYREEE (reference sequence). The CDR3 contains 14 residues. V was trimmed by 0 bases and J by 5 bases, leaving 6 bases between them.

This chain connects TRBV29-1 to TRBJ1-4, with D maybe TRBD1 (6 bases). V was shortened by 3 bases and J by 6 bases, with 14 bases between the two germline ends. There are 14 residues in the CDR3. Germline V CDR1 and CDR2: SQVTM, ANQGSEA. The CDR3 nucleotides read TGCAGCGTTGATTCGGGGGGCGCGGATGAAAAACTGTTTTTT. It yields the protein CSVDSGGADEKLFF.

The CDR3 DNA is TGTGCCAGCAGCTACACTGGACAGGGTAGAGAGACCCAGTACTTC. Translating it yields CASSYTGQGRETQYF. The V gene is TRBV27, the J gene TRBJ2-5; 8 nucleotides agree with TRBD1. The CDR3 contains 15 residues. Germline-derived CDR1 and CDR2 are MNHEY and SMNVEV (reference sequence). After removal of 6 bases from V and 4 bases from J, the junction contained 10 bases not matched to a gene.

The chain combines TRBV7-9 with TRBJ2-1, with D perhaps TRBD2 (6 bases). Germline loops: CDR1 SEHNR, CDR2 FQNEAQ (reference sequence). CDR3 length: 15 residues. The V gene lost 5 bases and the J gene lost 4 bases, with 15 bases spanning the gap. For the CDR3, the DNA is TGTGCCAGCAGCCCCCGGGGGAGCGGGTACAATGAGCAGTTCTTC. Amino acids: CASSPRGSGYNEQFF. Based on the CDR3 plus reference TRBV7-9 and TRBJ2-1, the full variable domain is DTGVSQNPRHKITKRGQNVTFRCDPISEHNRLYWYRQTLGQGPEFLTYFQNEAQLEKSRLLSDRFSAERPKGSFSTLEIQRTEQGDSAMYLCASSPRGSGYNEQFFGPGTRLTVL.

The CDR3 bases are TGTGCCACCAGCAGAGTCGACCCCGGGGATACGCAGTATTTT. Its protein product is CATSRVDPGDTQYF. This chain uses TRBV15 with TRBJ2-3; D is unresolved. Trimming cost V 1 base and J 6 bases, with 11 bases left between them. This CDR3 has 14 residues. Germline loops: CDR1 LNHNV, CDR2 YYDKDF (reference sequence).

A single count supports this clone. CDR3 region: CASSRETGYEAFF. The CDR3 region has the DNA TGTGCCAGCAGTCGCGAGACAGGGTACGAAGCTTTCTTT. The chain uses TRBV12-3 or TRBV12-4 and TRBJ1-1; 7 bases map to TRBD1. Unmatched junction bases numbered 8, after V lost 5 bases and J lost 8 bases. The CDR3 consists of 13 residues.

The chain links TRBV3-1 (or the pseudogene TRBV3-2) to TRBJ1-6, with D maybe TRBD1 (6 bases). V was cut by 1 base and J by 5 bases, with 9 bases left in between. The CDR3 runs 15 residues. CDR1 and CDR2 (germline): LGHDT, YNNKEL (reference sequence). The CDR3 coding sequence is TGTGCCAGCAGCCAAGGACAGGTGAATAATTCACCCCTCCACTTT. Translating it yields CASSQGQVNNSPLHF.

The chain joins TRBV6-9 to TRBJ2-7; no clear D gene. V dropped 8 bases and J dropped 0 bases, with 8 bases sitting between them. CDR3 length: 12 residues. CDR1 and CDR2 from the germline V gene are MNHGY and SVAAGI. In DNA, the CDR3 is TGTGCCAGCGGAGAGCACTCCTACGAGCAGTACTTC. Amino acids: CASGEHSYEQYF.

Written as DNA, the CDR3 is TGTGCCAGCAGCTTGATCCGGGATTGTAATCAGCCCCAGCATTTT. The encoded protein is CASSLIRDCNQPQHF. The chain carries TRBV21-1 and TRBJ1-5. TRBV21-1 is a recognized pseudogene. The CDR3 length is 15 residues.